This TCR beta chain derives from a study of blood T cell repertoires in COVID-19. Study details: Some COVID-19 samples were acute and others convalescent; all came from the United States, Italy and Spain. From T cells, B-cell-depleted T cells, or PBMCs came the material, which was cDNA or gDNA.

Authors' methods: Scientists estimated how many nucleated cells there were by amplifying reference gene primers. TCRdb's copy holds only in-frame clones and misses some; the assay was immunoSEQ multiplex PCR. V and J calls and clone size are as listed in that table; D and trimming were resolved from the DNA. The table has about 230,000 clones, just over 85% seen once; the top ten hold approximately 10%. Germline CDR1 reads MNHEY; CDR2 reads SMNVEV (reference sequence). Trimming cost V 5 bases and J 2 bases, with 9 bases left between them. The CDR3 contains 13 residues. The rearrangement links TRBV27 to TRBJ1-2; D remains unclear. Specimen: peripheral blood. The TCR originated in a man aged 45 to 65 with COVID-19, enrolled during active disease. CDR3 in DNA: TGTGCCAGCAGTAAGGGAGCCAACTATGGCTACACCTTC. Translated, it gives CASSKGANYGYTF.